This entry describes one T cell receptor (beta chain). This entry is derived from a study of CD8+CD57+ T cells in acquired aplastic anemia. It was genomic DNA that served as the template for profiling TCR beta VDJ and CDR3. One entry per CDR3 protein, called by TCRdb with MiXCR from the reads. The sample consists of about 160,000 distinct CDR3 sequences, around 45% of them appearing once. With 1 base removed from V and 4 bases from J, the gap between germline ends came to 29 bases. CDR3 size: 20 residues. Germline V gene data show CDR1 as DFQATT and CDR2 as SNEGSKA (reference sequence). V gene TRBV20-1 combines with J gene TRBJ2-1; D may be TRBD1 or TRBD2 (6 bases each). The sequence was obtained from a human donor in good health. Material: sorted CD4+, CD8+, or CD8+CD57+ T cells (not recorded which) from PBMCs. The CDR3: CSARARGRTERALPYNEQFF. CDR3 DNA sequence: TGCAGTGCTAGAGCAAGGGGGAGAACCGAGCGGGCCCTTCCTTACAATGAGCAGTTCTTC.